This TCR beta chain is from a study of T cells after yellow fever vaccination (dated by TCRdb to the late 2010s). Regarding the research as a whole: The SMART-Seq v4 Ultra Low Input RNA kit was used to prepare libraries from fractions with low cell numbers. To follow T-cell clones before and after both primary and booster YFV17D yellow fever vaccination, bulk TCR alpha and beta repertoires underwent longitudinal sequencing. Two healthy male donors, one aged 18 to 30 and one aged 30 to 39 years, made up the cohort. Blood was drawn at multiple timepoints before and after primary and secondary immunization, with bulk PBMC replicates and cell subsets isolated. On the study overall, not on this receptor specifically: Compared with the primary T-cell response, the secondary T-cell response was faster but weaker, reaching its peak on day 5 rather than on day 15. A small share of clonotypes was detected in both CD4 and CD8 compartments, with the overlap likely arising from convergent recombination. After the booster, most clones that had expanded after primary vaccination were detected again (around 97% of CD4 and more than 80% of CD8), suggesting broad maintenance of memory. Because abundant contaminating clonotypes from the bulk population could be contained in FACS-sorted repertoires, computational filtering was required. Because only two donors were included in the study, the extent to which the findings can be generalized is limited.

TCR cDNA was made using 5'RACE template switching, a step that added a universal primer site and unique molecular identifiers. Priming of cDNA synthesis was performed from both the TCR alpha and TCR beta constant segments. Two PCR steps were used to amplify libraries, with sample barcodes and sequencing adapters being added in the second step. Sequencing of libraries was performed on Illumina HiSeq 2500 (2x100 bp) or NovaSeq (2x150 bp). The study's own analysis went as follows. Reads were demultiplexed and collapsed into UMI consensus sequences with MIGEC, and V(D)J alignment was performed with MiXCR. Clonotypes responding to the vaccine were identified with edgeR on replicate PBMC samples, with the criteria of FDR below 0.01 and a log2 fold change above 5 up to day 15. Each bulk clonotype was labeled CD4 or CD8 based on which sequenced repertoire, CD4 or CD8, contained the clonotype at higher abundance. TCRdb reprocessing: public reads trimmed at Q25 with fastp, clones called with MiXCR, in-frame beta chains kept. Rows are unified per CDR3 protein, each entry keeping the most common DNA and genes. The V and J calls and clone size come from TCRdb's table, not from the authors' own analysis. For this sample the table gives under 300,000 distinct CDR3 sequences, of which 13% were detected only once. Roughly 0.5% of the sample lies in the top ten.

From cysteine to phenylalanine, the CDR3 is 15 amino acids long. Of the read, only the CDR3 DNA is kept; its 45 bases are in frame from base 1. V is cut by 5 bases and J by 3 bases, and the space between the germline ends is 14 bases. CDR1 and CDR2 were assigned from the germline V gene as SGHDT and YYEEEE. This clonotype was observed a few times. Its antigen target is currently unknown. The sample holds no much larger clone one base away, and base qualities are not on file. The meaning of the sample's treatment or condition label: live attenuated yellow fever vaccine strain. PBMCs were isolated from peripheral blood using a standard Ficoll-Paque protocol. Dynabeads CD4 and CD8 positive selection kits were used to isolate CD4 and CD8 T-cell fractions. TriZol was used to extract RNA from bulk PBMCs, from CD4 and CD8 fractions, and from dextramer-positive and dextramer-negative fractions.

The sequence links TRBV5-6 to TRBJ2-2, with the D gene tentatively TRBD1 or TRBD2, based on 6 matching bases in each. This sequence was found in a man aged 25 to 40 who received the YFV17D yellow fever vaccine. The starting material was CD4+ T cells sorted from PBMCs, obtained 45 days after the yellow fever booster vaccination. For the CDR3, the sequence is CASRLGGIDTGELFF. The DNA sequence is as follows: TGTGCCAGCAGACTAGGGGGGATCGACACCGGGGAGCTGTTTTTT. Reference TRBV5-6 and TRBJ2-2 proteins supply the regions before and after the CDR3; the full variable domain is: DAGVTQSPTHLIKTRGQQVTLRCSPKSGHDTVSWYQQALGQGPQFIFQYYEEEERQRGNFPDRFSGHQFPNYSSELNVNALLLGDSALYLCASRLGGIDTGELFFGEGSRLTVL.